Following are 22 T cell receptor beta chains from one sample sequenced in a study of blood T cell repertoires in COVID-19. Only in-frame clones appear in the TCRdb table, and some are missing; sequencing was by immunoSEQ multiplex PCR. The data contain some 90,000 clones, nearly 90% of them singletons. The sample comprised peripheral blood. These receptors originate from a woman of 80 years or more with active or convalescent COVID-19.

This chain connects TRBV19 to TRBJ2-6, with D tentatively TRBD1 (5 bases). This CDR3 is 21 amino acids long. CDR1 is LNHDA and CDR2 is SQIVND in the germline V gene (reference sequence). V was pared by 2 bases and J by 2 bases, with 25 bases between. Here the CDR3 DNA reads TGTGCCAGTAGTATAAAAGCCCCCTCCAGGGTAGCTCGCGCTGGGGCCAACGTCCTGACTTTC. Translating it yields CASSIKAPSRVARAGANVLTF. The entire variable domain, with the rest obtained from reference TRBV19 and TRBJ2-6, is as follows: DGGITQSPKYLFRKEGQNVTLSCEQNLNHDAMYWYRQDPGQGLRLIYYSQIVNDFQKGDIAEGYSVSREKKESFPLTVTSAQKNPTAFYLCASSIKAPSRVARAGANVLTFGAGSRLTVL.

This clone was seen just once. The rearrangement uses TRBV4-3 and TRBJ1-5, with D maybe TRBD1 (6 bases). The CDR3 is made up of 14 amino acids. The V gene lost 4 bases and the J gene lost 7 bases, with 14 bases spanning the gap. Germline V CDR1 and CDR2: LGHNA, YSLEER. CDR3 region: CASSREPTGQPQHF. The CDR3 DNA sequence: TGCGCCAGCAGCCGCGAACCTACAGGGCAGCCCCAGCATTTT.

The chain joins TRBV12-3 or TRBV12-4 to TRBJ1-2; TRBD1 matches at 8 bases. V trimming: 6 bases; J trimming: 2 bases; junction bases outside the gene matches: 2. This CDR3 comprises 13 residues. CDR3 in amino acids: CASSRDRNYGYTF. The CDR3, as DNA: TGTGCCAGCAGCCGGGACAGGAACTATGGCTACACCTTC.

CDR3 protein: CASSRGQVAQPQHF. The CDR3 DNA sequence: TGTGCCAGCAGTCGCGGACAGGTGGCTCAGCCCCAGCATTTT. The chain employs TRBV28 and TRBJ1-5, with 7 nucleotides matching TRBD1. The CDR3 has 14 amino acids. Germline assignment: CDR1 MDHEN and CDR2 SYDVKM. Trimming at V came to 5 bases and at J to 6 bases, leaving 7 bases not matched to a gene.

This clone showed up just once. The chain links TRBV28 to TRBJ1-1; D gene uncertain. Germline V gene sequence: CDR1 MDHEN, CDR2 SYDVKM. V was trimmed by 10 bases and J by 4 bases, leaving 22 bases between them. The CDR3 has 15 amino acids. The chain's CDR3 is CATRPDFGSGTEAFF. The DNA of the CDR3 is TGTGCCACCAGACCGGATTTCGGGTCGGGCACTGAAGCTTTCTTT. The entire variable domain, with the rest obtained from reference TRBV28 and TRBJ1-1, is as follows: DVKVTQSSRYLVKRTGEKVFLECVQDMDHENMFWYRQDPGLGLRLIYFSYDVKMKEKGDIPEGYSVSREKKERFSLILESASTNQTSMYLCATRPDFGSGTEAFFGQGTRLTVV.

This chain uses TRBV7-2 with TRBJ2-2; 9 nucleotides align to TRBD1. Germline values: CDR1 SGHTA, CDR2 FQGNSA. V was pared by 3 bases and J by 3 bases, with 2 bases of the junction left unmatched. The CDR3 has 15 amino acids. CDR3 in DNA: TGTGCCAGCAGCTTGGGACAGGGCGACACCGGGGAGCTGTTTTTT. It yields the protein CASSLGQGDTGELFF.

V gene TRBV19 combines with J gene TRBJ1-2, with TRBD1 matching over 7 bases. Trimming took 9 bases from V and 0 from J; bases not matched to a gene: 7. The CDR3 covers 14 residues. Per germline, CDR1 LNHDA and CDR2 SQIVND (reference sequence). CDR3: CASADRTTNYGYTF. CDR3 nucleotides: TGTGCCAGCGCGGACAGGACCACTAACTATGGCTACACCTTC.

V and J are TRBV18 and TRBJ2-3, with D uncertain. V was cut by 5 bases and J by 8 bases, with 17 bases left in between. CDR3 length: 14 residues. CDR1 and CDR2 (germline): KGHSH, LQKENI. CDR3 amino acids: CASSELKTLPTQYF. The CDR3, as DNA: TGTGCCAGCTCAGAGTTAAAGACTTTGCCTACGCAGTATTTT.

This chain uses TRBV2 with TRBJ1-4, with D tentatively TRBD1 (5 bases). Trimming stripped 6 bases from V and 8 bases from J, with 13 bases between. Germline V gene lookup returns CDR1 SNHLY and CDR2 FYNNEI. This CDR3 has 13 amino acids. This CDR3 reads CASSLLRGEKLFF. The CDR3, as DNA: TGTGCCAGCAGCCTCCTTAGGGGAGAAAAACTGTTTTTT.

This sequence joins TRBV7-9 and TRBJ1-4; D is perhaps TRBD1 (5 bases). With 4 bases removed from V and 3 bases from J, the gap between germline ends came to 12 bases. The CDR3 runs to 15 residues. Germline V gene data show CDR1 as SEHNR and CDR2 as FQNEAQ (reference sequence). The DNA of the CDR3 is TGTGCCAGCAGCTACGCGGGGCCTGCTAATGAAAAACTGTTTTTT. It translates to CASSYAGPANEKLFF.

The V and J genes are TRBV5-1 and TRBJ1-1; maybe TRBD1 (6 bases). Germline loops: CDR1 SGHRS, CDR2 YFSETQ. CDR3 length: 15 residues. Trimming removed 5 bases at V and 3 bases at J, with 17 bases between. CDR3 nucleotides: TGCGCCAGCAGTTATGCGGGCCAGGGGTACACTGAAGCTTTCTTT. Protein product: CASSYAGQGYTEAFF.

V and J are TRBV27 and TRBJ2-1, with a weak D call TRBD2 (6 bases). This CDR3 is 14 amino acids long. V lost 11 bases to trimming and J lost 0 bases, with 14 bases between them. From germline, CDR1 is MNHEY and CDR2 SMNVEV (reference sequence). CDR3 residues: CAVGGGNSYNEQFF. CDR3 sequence (DNA): TGTGCCGTCGGGGGTGGGAACTCCTACAATGAGCAGTTCTTC.

The chain carries TRBV6-6 and TRBJ2-1; 7 bases are a match to TRBD2. Germline CDR1 MNHNY, CDR2 SVGAGI (reference sequence). Trimming at V came to 0 bases and at J to 6 bases, leaving 2 bases not matched to a gene. The CDR3 length is 14 residues. DNA of the CDR3: TGTGCCAGCAGTTACTCGCCGGGGGGCAATGAGCAGTTCTTC. Protein: CASSYSPGGNEQFF.

The rearrangement links TRBV9 to TRBJ1-5; D might be TRBD1 (5 bases). The CDR3 length is 14 residues. CDR1 and CDR2 (germline): SGDLS, YYNGEE. V lost 4 bases and J 4 bases, leaving 12 bases between the germline ends. CDR3 region: CASSPGLINQPQHF. The CDR3 nucleotides are TGTGCCAGCAGCCCGGGACTAATAAATCAGCCCCAGCATTTT.

This clone was picked up a small number of times. The chain couples TRBV10-2 to TRBJ1-1; TRBD1 is a possible D gene (6 bases). CDR3 length: 16 residues. Germline V gene data show CDR1 as WSHSY and CDR2 as SAAADI. V gave up 0 bases and J gave up 4 bases, with 15 bases separating them. CDR3 sequence reads: CASSESIVWGRTEAFF. CDR3 coding DNA: TGCGCCAGCAGTGAGTCGATCGTATGGGGGCGCACTGAAGCTTTCTTT.

This clone was picked up a small number of times. The rearrangement joins TRBV5-1 to TRBJ1-6, with D maybe TRBD1 (6 bases). This CDR3 is 15 amino acids long. The V end was cut by 4 bases, the J end by 7 bases, with 15 bases between. CDR1 is SGHRS and CDR2 is YFSETQ in the germline V gene. The CDR3 sequence: CASSLNRDSNSPLHF. CDR3 DNA sequence: TGCGCCAGCAGCCTGAACAGGGATTCAAATTCACCCCTCCACTTT.

As regards this clone: No conserved phenylalanine or tryptophan is present at the end of the CDR3, so a read error is the likely explanation. Because the CDR3's place on the DNA is in doubt, the DNA is left out and the CDR3 is given as listed by TCRdb. The V and J genes are TRBV6-6 and TRBJ1-2; the table's D call TRBD1 went unverified against the DNA. Germline loops: CDR1 MNHNY, CDR2 SVGAGI (reference sequence). Inclusive of both ends, the CDR3 amounts to 12 amino acids. CDR3 loop: CASSQRQARVLL.

The V gene is TRBV6-5, the J gene TRBJ1-1; no definite D call. The ends were cut back, 5 bases at V and 3 bases at J, with 13 bases in the middle. CDR1 MNHEY and CDR2 SVGAGI come from the germline V gene. The length of the CDR3 is 14 residues. CDR3 nucleotide sequence: TGTGCCAGCAGTCTCGGTAGTGTGGACACTGAAGCTTTCTTT. Translated, it gives CASSLGSVDTEAFF.

The rearrangement uses TRBV3-1 (or the pseudogene TRBV3-2) and TRBJ1-6; no reliable D call. The CDR3 consists of 13 residues. Deletions cut 0 bases from V and 10 bases from J, with 7 bases between. CDR1 and CDR2 (germline): LGHDT, YNNKEL (reference sequence). The CDR3 loop is CASSQDRLSPLHF. Written as DNA, the CDR3 is TGTGCCAGCAGCCAAGACAGACTGTCACCCCTCCACTTT.

The chain combines TRBV15 with TRBJ1-6, with 10 positions matching TRBD1. V lost 0 bases and J lost 7; bases outside the gene matches: 3. The CDR3 totals 16 residues. The germline V gene has CDR1 LNHNV and CDR2 YYDKDF (reference sequence). CDR3 bases: TGTGCCACCAGCAGAGATGGGACAGGGGCGAATTCACCCCTCCACTTT. Encoded protein: CATSRDGTGANSPLHF.

The V and J genes are TRBV4-2 and TRBJ2-7, with D perhaps TRBD1 (6 bases). The CDR3 consists of 15 residues. V lost 1 base, J lost 1 base, and 11 bases lay in between. Per germline, CDR1 LGHNA and CDR2 YNFKEQ. The DNA for the CDR3 is TGTGCCAGCAGCCAAGGCCAGGGGTGGTCCTACGAGCAGTACTTC. Translated, it gives CASSQGQGWSYEQYF.

V and J are TRBV2 and TRBJ1-2; D gene ambiguous. Deletions cut 7 bases from V and 10 bases from J, with 13 bases between. The CDR3 is 11 amino acids. Germline V gene lookup returns CDR1 SNHLY and CDR2 FYNNEI. The CDR3 DNA sequence: TGTGCCAGCACTCCGAGGGCTTCCTACACCTTC. Amino acids: CASTPRASYTF.